This TCR beta chain came from a study of preoperative IRX-2 immunotherapy in early breast cancer. Clones were read by immunoSEQ multiplex PCR, and TCRdb kept only the in-frame ones, dropping some. The sample holds around 39,000 clones, about 95% seen once. The treatment denotes: preoperative locoregional IRX-2 cytokine immunotherapy. Preoperative locoregional IRX-2 cytokine immunotherapy was tested in the phase Ib source study. V lost 4 bases and J lost 0, with 13 bases in between. Germline CDR1 reads SQVTM; CDR2 reads ANQGSEA. This CDR3 comprises 16 residues. The clonotype comes from a human donor with breast cancer. The chain uses TRBV29-1 and TRBJ2-6; either TRBD1 or TRBD2 may supply D (5 bases each). The source was tumor tissue, collected after IRX-2 immunotherapy. CDR3 in amino acids: CSVAGPSFSGANVLTF. In nucleotides, the CDR3 is TGCAGCGTTGCGGGACCTAGCTTCTCTGGGGCCAACGTCCTGACTTTC.